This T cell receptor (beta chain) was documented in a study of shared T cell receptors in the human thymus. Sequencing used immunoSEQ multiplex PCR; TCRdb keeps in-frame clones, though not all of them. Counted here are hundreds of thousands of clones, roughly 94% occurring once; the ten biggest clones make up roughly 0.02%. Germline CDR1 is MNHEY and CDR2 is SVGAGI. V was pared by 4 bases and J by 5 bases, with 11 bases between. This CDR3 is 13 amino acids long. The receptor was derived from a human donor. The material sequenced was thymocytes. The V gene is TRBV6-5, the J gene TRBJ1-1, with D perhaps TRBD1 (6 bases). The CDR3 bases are TGTGCCAGCAGTTCTAGGGGGGAGACTGAAGCTTTCTTT. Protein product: CASSSRGETEAFF.